This T cell receptor beta chain was profiled in a study of PD-L1 blockade in urothelial cancer. Overall study results and limits: Clones that were tumor-associated expanded more in the blood of durable-benefit patients at 3 weeks.

Time point noted: peripheral blood 6 weeks after treatment start. Peripheral blood mononuclear cells were collected from every patient before and during treatment, yielding between 1 and 8 samples per patient. In each PCR, synthetic TCR analog templates were spiked in. Sequenced by immunoSEQ multiplex PCR; TCRdb stores in-frame clones only, minus some. The data contain nearly 50,000 clones, 70% to 90% of them singletons. The CDR3 runs 14 residues. Per germline, CDR1 MNHEY and CDR2 SVGAGI. The V segment lost 10 bases and the J segment 2 bases; nucleotides outside the gene matches: 11. Concerning this clone: As yet, its antigen is unknown.

This clonotype was sampled from a man aged 50-60 years with urothelial cancer. Source: PBMCs, taken around atezolizumab (anti-PD-L1) treatment. The rearrangement links TRBV6-5 to TRBJ2-7, with TRBD2 matching over 7 bases. CDR3 residues: CATSREGPTYEQYF. CDR3 sequence (DNA): TGTGCCACCTCAAGGGAGGGGCCAACCTACGAGCAGTACTTC.